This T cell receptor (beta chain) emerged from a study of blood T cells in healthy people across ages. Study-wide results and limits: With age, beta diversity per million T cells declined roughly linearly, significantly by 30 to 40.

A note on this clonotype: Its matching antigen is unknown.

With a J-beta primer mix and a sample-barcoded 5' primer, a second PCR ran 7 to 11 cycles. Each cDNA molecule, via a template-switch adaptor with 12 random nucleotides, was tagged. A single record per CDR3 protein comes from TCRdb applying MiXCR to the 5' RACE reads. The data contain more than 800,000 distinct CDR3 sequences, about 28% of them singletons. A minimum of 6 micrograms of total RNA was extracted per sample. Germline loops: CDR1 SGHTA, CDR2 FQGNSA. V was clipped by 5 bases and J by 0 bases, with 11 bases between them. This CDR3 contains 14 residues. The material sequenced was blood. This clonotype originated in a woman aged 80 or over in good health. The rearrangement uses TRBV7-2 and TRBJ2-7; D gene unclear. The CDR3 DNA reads TGTGCCAGCAGCCCCCGTGGTAACTCCTACGAGCAGTACTTC. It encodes CASSPRGNSYEQYF.